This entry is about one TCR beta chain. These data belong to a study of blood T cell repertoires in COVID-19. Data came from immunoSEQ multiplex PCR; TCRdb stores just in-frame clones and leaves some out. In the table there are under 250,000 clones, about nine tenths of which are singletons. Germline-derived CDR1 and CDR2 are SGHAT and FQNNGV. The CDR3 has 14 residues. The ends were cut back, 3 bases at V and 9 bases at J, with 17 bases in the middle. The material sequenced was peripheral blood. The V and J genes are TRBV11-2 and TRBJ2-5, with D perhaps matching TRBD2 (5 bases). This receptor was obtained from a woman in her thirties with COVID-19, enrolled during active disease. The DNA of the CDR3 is TGTGCCAGCAGCTTCACGGGTCTAGCCGGGGCCCAGTACTTC. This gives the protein CASSFTGLAGAQYF.